A single sample gave rise to the 20 T cell receptor beta chains below, sequenced in a study of blood T cell repertoires in COVID-19. The repertoire was sequenced with immunoSEQ multiplex PCR; TCRdb's copy has only in-frame clones and lacks some. The table has tens of thousands of clones, roughly 87% seen once. Sequenced: peripheral blood. Receptors were obtained from a human donor in a cohort sampled during active COVID-19.

This clone was detected only a few times. The rearrangement links TRBV5-5 to TRBJ1-1; no clear D gene. The V end was cut by 2 bases, the J end by 0 bases, with 11 bases between. This CDR3 is 15 amino acids long. Germline lookup yields CDR1 SGHKS and CDR2 YYEKEE (reference sequence). The CDR3 protein is CASSFLEIMNTEAFF. The CDR3 nucleotides read TGTGCCAGCAGCTTCTTGGAGATCATGAACACTGAAGCTTTCTTT.

This rearrangement joins TRBV29-1 to TRBJ1-1, with D maybe TRBD1 (6 bases). The CDR3 spans 13 residues. With 7 bases removed from V and 5 bases from J, the gap between germline ends came to 17 bases. Germline V CDR1 and CDR2: SQVTM, ANQGSEA. CDR3 region: CSGIRQDGTEAFF. The CDR3 coding sequence is TGCAGCGGGATAAGACAGGACGGTACTGAAGCTTTCTTT. The whole variable domain, filled in from reference TRBV29-1 and TRBJ1-1, reads SAVISQKPSRDICQRGTSLTIQCQVDSQVTMMFWYRQQPGQSLTLIATANQGSEATYESGFVIDKFPISRPNLTFSTLTVSNMSPEDSSIYLCSGIRQDGTEAFFGQGTRLTVV.

This clone was found once. This chain joins TRBV2 and TRBJ2-5; 12 bases agree with TRBD2. The germline CDR1 and CDR2 sequences are SNHLY and FYNNEI. The CDR3 is 15 residues long. V shed 0 bases, J shed 13 bases, and the junction held 9 bases outside the gene matches. CDR3 in amino acids: CASSEAPLAGGPGYF. CDR3 in DNA: TGTGCCAGCAGTGAAGCGCCCCTAGCGGGGGGGCCGGGGTACTTC.

The gene calls are TRBV6-5 and TRBJ1-1; 7 positions match TRBD1. Germline V gene sequence: CDR1 MNHEY, CDR2 SVGAGI. There are 13 residues in the CDR3. Trimming took 5 bases from V and 1 from J; bases not matched to a gene: 1. The DNA for the CDR3 is TGTGCCAGCAGTCGACAGGGGAACACTGAAGCTTTCTTT. Translating it yields CASSRQGNTEAFF.

The chain combines TRBV19 with TRBJ2-3; 13 bases are a match to TRBD2. Germline assignment: CDR1 LNHDA and CDR2 SQIVND (reference sequence). This CDR3 is 15 amino acids long. V shed 7 bases and J 6 bases; nucleotides not matched to a gene: 7. CDR3 sequence reads: CASNVLAGGPDTQYF. As DNA, the CDR3 is TGTGCCAGTAACGTACTAGCGGGGGGGCCCGATACGCAGTATTTT.

This chain connects TRBV19 to TRBJ2-1; 9 bases match TRBD1. After removal of 7 bases from V and 3 bases from J, the junction contained 7 bases not matched to a gene. The length of the CDR3 is 15 residues. Germline lookup yields CDR1 LNHDA and CDR2 SQIVND (reference sequence). The CDR3 region has the DNA TGTGCCAGTAACCCGGACAGGGGTGGCTACAATGAGCAGTTCTTC. Residues: CASNPDRGGYNEQFF.

V usage is TRBV6-6 and J usage is TRBJ2-7, with 7 bases lining up with TRBD1. The CDR3 contains 15 residues. Germline V gene data show CDR1 as MNHNY and CDR2 as SVGAGI (reference sequence). V lost 2 bases, J lost 2 bases, and 6 bases stayed unmatched. In DNA, the CDR3 is TGTGCCAGCAGTTACGCACAACAGGGGACCTACGAGCAGTACTTC. As protein: CASSYAQQGTYEQYF.

This clone was counted only a few times. The rearrangement joins TRBV5-6 to TRBJ2-7, with 7 bases fitting TRBD1. Trimming took 4 bases from V and 5 from J; bases not matched to a gene: 6. The V gene's germline CDR1 is SGHDT and CDR2 YYEEEE. The length of the CDR3 is 13 residues. CDR3 region: CASSTTGVNEQYF. CDR3 coding DNA: TGTGCCAGCAGCACCACAGGGGTCAACGAGCAGTACTTC. The full variable domain, completed using reference TRBV5-6 and TRBJ2-7, is DAGVTQSPTHLIKTRGQQVTLRCSPKSGHDTVSWYQQALGQGPQFIFQYYEEEERQRGNFPDRFSGHQFPNYSSELNVNALLLGDSALYLCASSTTGVNEQYFGPGTRLTVT.

The chain is built from TRBV5-1 and TRBJ2-7, with TRBD2 as a possible D gene (5 bases). Per germline, CDR1 SGHRS and CDR2 YFSETQ. Trimming left V 0 bases short and J 3 bases short, with 16 bases between. The CDR3 covers 16 residues. In nucleotides, the CDR3 is TGCGCCAGCAGCTTGGGACCTGCGGGCTCTGTCTACGAGCAGTACTTC. Translating gives CASSLGPAGSVYEQYF.

The chain joins TRBV4-2 to TRBJ2-5; possibly TRBD2 for D (5 bases). With 0 bases removed from V and 6 bases from J, the gap between germline ends came to 11 bases. This CDR3 comprises 14 residues. Germline CDR1 LGHNA, CDR2 YNFKEQ. CDR3 nucleotide sequence: TGTGCCAGCAGCCAAGAGGGTAGCGTGCAGACCCAGTACTTC. Residues: CASSQEGSVQTQYF.

This clone was found a few times. This chain joins TRBV25-1 and TRBJ2-3; D is possibly TRBD2 (6 bases). V lost 7 bases and J lost 6, with 11 bases in between. This CDR3 spans 12 amino acids. CDR1 and CDR2 from the germline V gene are MGHDK and SYGVNS. CDR3: CASTPAGDTQYF. In DNA form, the CDR3 reads TGTGCCAGCACCCCCGCGGGGGATACGCAGTATTTT.

V and J are TRBV18 and TRBJ1-1; maybe TRBD1 (5 bases). Germline CDR1 and CDR2: KGHSH and LQKENI. V was shortened by 3 bases and J by 3 bases, with 8 bases between the two germline ends. The CDR3 consists of 13 residues. The CDR3 DNA reads TGTGCCAGCTCACCCGGAGGGGACACTGAAGCTTTCTTT. Translated: CASSPGGDTEAFF.

CDR3 DNA: TGTGCCAGCAGCTTGGCGGGATATGTGAATGAGCAGTTCTTC. Its protein is CASSLAGYVNEQFF. This chain joins TRBV5-4 and TRBJ2-1, with D perhaps matching TRBD2 (5 bases). Trimming stripped 0 bases from V and 7 bases from J, with 11 bases between. Germline V gene data show CDR1 as SGHNT and CDR2 as YYREEE (reference sequence). CDR3 length: 14 amino acids.

This clone was detected only a few times. The chain uses TRBV7-9 and TRBJ2-2; a possible D gene is TRBD2 (5 bases). V dropped 8 bases and J dropped 0 bases, with 13 bases sitting between them. The germline CDR1 and CDR2 sequences are SEHNR and FQNEAQ (reference sequence). The CDR3 sequence is 15 residues long. The CDR3 loop reads CASRGPGPNTGELFF. The CDR3 DNA is TGTGCCAGCCGAGGGCCAGGTCCGAACACCGGGGAGCTGTTTTTT.

This rearrangement joins TRBV16 to TRBJ2-1; 7 bases match TRBD2. The CDR3 sequence is 12 residues long. V was pared by 1 base and J by 13 bases, with 4 bases of the junction left unmatched. Looked up from germline, CDR1 is KGHSY and CDR2 is FQNENV. Here the CDR3 reads CASSQYAGVQFF. Here the CDR3 DNA reads TGTGCCAGCAGCCAATATGCGGGGGTCCAGTTCTTC.

This clone was found once. This chain joins TRBV30 and TRBJ1-6; D remains unclear. The CDR3 totals 12 residues. V was cut by 2 bases and J by 9 bases, with 8 bases left in between. Germline V gives CDR1 GTSNPN, CDR2 SVGIG (reference sequence). This chain's CDR3 is CAWSRTPSPLHF. CDR3 sequence (DNA): TGTGCCTGGAGTCGCACTCCTTCACCCCTCCACTTT.

V gene TRBV19 combines with J gene TRBJ1-4; 7 nucleotides agree with TRBD1. The germline CDR1 and CDR2 sequences are LNHDA and SQIVND (reference sequence). CDR3 size: 17 residues. The V segment lost 3 bases and the J segment 0 bases; nucleotides outside the gene matches: 7. This CDR3 reads CASSILGTVTTNEKLFF. Here the CDR3 DNA reads TGTGCCAGTAGTATTCTCGGGACAGTGACAACTAATGAAAAACTGTTTTTT.

The genes are TRBV6-1 and TRBJ2-5, with TRBD1 as a possible D gene (6 bases). Germline V CDR1 and CDR2: MNHNS, SASEGT. This CDR3 region has 18 residues. Between the trimmed V and J ends, which lost 1 base and 5 bases, there was a span of 23 bases. The CDR3 loop is CASSEDHIRTVLRETQYF. The CDR3, as DNA: TGTGCCAGCAGTGAAGATCATATCAGGACAGTCCTTCGGGAGACCCAGTACTTC.

The V gene is TRBV7-9, the J gene TRBJ1-1, with 7 bases lining up with TRBD1. V was pared by 5 bases and J by 0 bases, with 6 bases of the junction left unmatched. The CDR3 has 15 residues. Germline V gene lookup returns CDR1 SEHNR and CDR2 FQNEAQ (reference sequence). CDR3 DNA: TGTGCCAGCAGCCACAGGGGCAGCGTGAACACTGAAGCTTTCTTT. It is translated as CASSHRGSVNTEAFF.

The CDR3 nucleotides read TGCAGTGCTAGTGAACTCCGGAACACTGAAGCTTTCTTT. This encodes CSASELRNTEAFF. This chain connects TRBV20-1 to TRBJ1-1; the D is unclear. CDR3 length: 13 amino acids. Trimming shortened V by 3 bases and J by 1 base, and 9 bases separated the two germline ends. The germline V gene encodes CDR1 DFQATT and CDR2 SNEGSKA (reference sequence).